This T cell receptor beta chain was found in a study of T cell changes during pregnancy in multiple sclerosis (dated 2019 in TCRdb). Broadly, across the study: The study looked at changes in the T cell repertoire across pregnancy in women with multiple sclerosis.

In regard to this clone: Its antigen remains undetermined. Within one base of it there is no much larger clone, and no base qualities were kept.

For CDR1 and CDR2, the germline V gene (reference sequence) lists SEHNR and FQNEAQ. Trimming removed 3 bases from V and 5 bases from J; the gene matches leave 5 bases unexplained. Its CDR3 holds 14 amino acids, cysteine through phenylalanine. Left in the record is the CDR3 DNA by itself, 42 bases read in frame from the first base. The library was obtained by the immunoSEQ multiplex PCR assay. The table was pulled from immuneACCESS by TCRdb, which kept in-frame rearrangements only. Such tables lose some clones; where checked, under half of the loss comes from unresolved V genes, and the rest has no known cause. This sample lists around 71,000 clones; about 92% were detected once. The ten top clones hold over 1% of the sample.

The receptor was isolated from a female donor with multiple sclerosis, enrolled in a pregnancy study. Sequences were derived from peripheral blood, sampled in the third trimester of pregnancy. The sequence links TRBV7-9 to TRBJ1-2; 8 bases in the middle match TRBD1. The CDR3 protein is CASSLDRVGYGYTF. The DNA sequence is as follows: TGTGCCAGCAGCTTGGACAGGGTGGGATATGGCTACACCTTC.